This T cell receptor beta chain was sequenced for a study of human T cells and chemical hapten exposure. V gave up 7 bases and J gave up 5 bases, with 18 bases separating them. The germline V gene has CDR1 WSHSY and CDR2 SAAADI. The CDR3 runs to 14 residues. As to time point: patch test 1, 2 weeks after DPC sensitization. As for treatment: therapeutic diphenylcyclopropenone sensitization with weekly scalp DPC. TCRdb re-called the RACE reads with MiXCR, one entry per CDR3 protein. The sample lists 150,000 to 200,000 distinct CDR3 sequences, about a fifth occurring once. The sequence derives from a woman in her fifties or sixties with alopecia areata. Some clones in this sample may be carry-over from other donors' samples. The sequenced sample was whole blood, obtained in connection with sensitization to the hapten diphenylcyclopropenone (DPC). The chain has TRBV10-2 and TRBJ2-7, with D tentatively TRBD1 (5 bases). CDR3 in amino acids: CASKGFVSGNEQYF. DNA of the CDR3: TGCGCCAGCAAGGGGTTCGTGAGTGGGAACGAGCAGTACTTC.